These 14 T cell receptor beta chains were all obtained from the same sample, sequenced in a study of T cell responses to AZD1222 COVID-19 vaccine. Here immunoSEQ multiplex PCR was the method, and the copy in TCRdb shows in-frame clones only, minus some. Among 100,000 or so clones listed, approximately 90% were seen once. The sample in question was peripheral blood, obtained on day 0 of AZD1222 vaccination. The receptor source for this set is an adult in good health.

The J gene is TRBJ2-1, the V gene TRBV5-6; unclear D gene. The germline V gene encodes CDR1 SGHDT and CDR2 YYEEEE. V shed 3 bases and J shed 3 bases, with 10 bases lying between them. The CDR3 has 14 amino acids. This chain's CDR3 is CASSSSSNYNEQFF. The CDR3 nucleotides read TGTGCCAGCAGCTCCTCATCAAACTACAATGAGCAGTTCTTC.

The V gene is TRBV5-1, the J gene TRBJ1-4; the D gene is possibly TRBD1 (5 bases). This CDR3 is built from 15 residues. Germline assignment: CDR1 SGHRS and CDR2 YFSETQ. Trimming stripped 0 bases from V and 7 bases from J, with 13 bases between. The CDR3 here is CASSLVSGGAEKLFF. In nucleotides, the CDR3 is TGCGCCAGCAGCTTGGTTTCGGGGGGAGCTGAAAAACTGTTTTTT.

The chain uses TRBV6-1 and TRBJ2-5; D uncertain. CDR1 and CDR2 from the germline V gene are MNHNS and SASEGT. Trimming shortened V by 5 bases and J by 0 bases, and 10 bases separated the two germline ends. The CDR3 is made up of 14 amino acids. The CDR3 spells CASSRDGYQETQYF. The DNA of the CDR3 is TGTGCCAGCAGTCGTGATGGATACCAAGAGACCCAGTACTTC.

This clone was detected only a few times. The chain couples TRBV5-6 to TRBJ2-7; the D gene is possibly TRBD2 (5 bases). CDR1 is SGHDT, CDR2 YYEEEE, per germline. V lost 0 bases to trimming and J lost 1 base, with 8 bases between them. This CDR3 has 14 amino acids. The CDR3 sequence: CASSLATGSYEQYF. The CDR3 DNA sequence: TGTGCCAGCAGCTTGGCCACGGGGTCCTACGAGCAGTACTTC.

J is TRBJ2-1 and V is TRBV28; no reliable D call. Trimming cost V 6 bases and J 1 base, with 13 bases left between them. The V gene's germline CDR1 is MDHEN and CDR2 SYDVKM. CDR3 length equals 15 residues. The DNA of the CDR3 is TGTGCCAGCAGCTCCAGCCGGCGGTCCTACAATGAGCAGTTCTTC. Protein product: CASSSSRRSYNEQFF.

V and J are TRBV12-3 or TRBV12-4 and TRBJ2-7; 9 bases agree with TRBD1. Trimming cost V 4 bases and J 6 bases; bases outside gene matches: 1. The CDR3 is made up of 12 amino acids. This CDR3 reads CASSSTGGEQYF. The CDR3 DNA follows: TGTGCCAGCAGTTCGACAGGGGGCGAGCAGTACTTC.

This sequence joins TRBV27 and TRBJ2-7, with 8 bases aligning to TRBD1. Germline values: CDR1 MNHEY, CDR2 SMNVEV (reference sequence). With V trimmed by 2 bases and J by 5 bases, 5 bases remained unmatched. This CDR3 is built from 14 residues. CDR3 nucleotides: TGTGCCAGCAGTTTACAGCAGGGGGCGGACGAGCAGTACTTC. Translated: CASSLQQGADEQYF.

The rearrangement uses TRBV28 and TRBJ1-1, with D unclear. CDR3 size: 14 residues. V shed 4 bases and J shed 0 bases, with 9 bases lying between them. In germline, CDR1 is MDHEN, CDR2 SYDVKM. CDR3 in amino acids: CASSSPGLNTEAFF. CDR3 DNA: TGTGCCAGCAGTTCCCCGGGTCTGAACACTGAAGCTTTCTTT.

This rearrangement joins TRBV4-3 to TRBJ2-1; TRBD2 aligns across 8 bases. The J segment lost 6 bases and the V segment lost 0 bases, leaving 7 bases of the junction unmatched. This CDR3 spans 16 amino acids. CDR1 is LGHNA and CDR2 is YSLEER in the germline V gene. The CDR3 reads CASSQDLASGFNEQFF. The CDR3 DNA is TGCGCCAGCAGCCAAGATTTGGCTAGCGGGTTCAATGAGCAGTTCTTC.

The chain combines TRBV6-2 or TRBV6-3 with TRBJ2-1; a weak D match, TRBD2 (5 bases). The CDR3 consists of 18 residues. Germline V gene sequence: CDR1 MNHEY, CDR2 SVGEGT. Deletions cut 5 bases from V and 5 bases from J, with 25 bases between. The CDR3 sequence is CASSGPVRWRADHNEQFF. CDR3 coding DNA: TGTGCCAGCAGTGGCCCGGTTCGATGGAGAGCGGATCACAATGAGCAGTTCTTC.

The chain employs TRBV27 and TRBJ1-2, with D possibly being TRBD1 (6 bases). This CDR3 region has 14 residues. Trimming removed 0 bases at V and 7 bases at J, with 12 bases between. Germline CDR1 MNHEY, CDR2 SMNVEV (reference sequence). For the CDR3, the DNA is TGTGCCAGCAGTTTATCGGGCCAGGGGAGTGGCTACACCTTC. It is translated as CASSLSGQGSGYTF.

The V and J genes are TRBV6-2 or TRBV6-3 and TRBJ1-6; D gene uncertain. Germline V gives CDR1 MNHEY, CDR2 SVGEGT. This CDR3 contains 15 residues. Trimming took 2 bases from V and 6 from J, leaving 11 bases between them. Here the CDR3 reads CASSYVGPPNSPLHF. For the CDR3, the DNA is TGTGCCAGCAGTTACGTAGGACCGCCTAATTCACCCCTCCACTTT.

The rearrangement joins TRBV4-2 to TRBJ2-4; D unclear. The V gene lost 0 bases and the J gene lost 8 bases, with 17 bases spanning the gap. This CDR3 region has 16 residues. Germline CDR1 LGHNA, CDR2 YNFKEQ. The chain's CDR3 is CASSQDRNLLWDIQYF. In DNA form, the CDR3 reads TGTGCCAGCAGCCAAGATAGAAACCTATTATGGGACATTCAGTACTTC.

This chain joins TRBV9 and TRBJ1-6; D might be TRBD1 (5 bases). The V end lost 0 bases, the J end lost 3 bases, and 7 bases lay between the germline ends. In germline, CDR1 is SGDLS, CDR2 YYNGEE. The CDR3 runs 15 residues. The CDR3 reads CASSVADSYNSPLHF. The CDR3 bases are TGTGCCAGCAGCGTAGCTGACAGCTATAATTCACCCCTCCACTTT.